This T cell receptor (beta chain) was sequenced during a study of T cell repertoires in cytomegalovirus infection. Study-level background: TCR beta signatures that were public indicated CMV infection and matching HLA type. Study-wide points: Across the ex vivo response, the dominant clonotypes were HLA-C-restricted CMV-specific TCR beta clonotypes. Carriers of CMV and the relevant HLA type were discriminated by public TCR beta frequency.

TCRdb reprocessed the reads via MiXCR and lists one record per CDR3 protein. Here the sample spans about 230,000 distinct CDR3 sequences, over 20% being singletons. The CDR3 sequence is 15 residues long. Per germline, CDR1 MNHEY and CDR2 SMNVEV (reference sequence). Germline trimming cut 3 bases from V and 3 bases from J; bases unmatched to any gene: 8. With respect to this clonotype: Its antigen remains unidentified.

The chain combines TRBV27 with TRBJ2-7; 7 nucleotides agree with TRBD2. The source of this sequence is a human donor in good health (CMV status not recorded). Some clones in this sample may be carry-over from other donors' samples. The source material was CD8+ T cells from PBMCs. This chain's CDR3 is CASSFSTSLGYEQYF. The CDR3 DNA sequence: TGTGCCAGCAGTTTTTCGACTAGCCTGGGCTACGAGCAGTACTTC.